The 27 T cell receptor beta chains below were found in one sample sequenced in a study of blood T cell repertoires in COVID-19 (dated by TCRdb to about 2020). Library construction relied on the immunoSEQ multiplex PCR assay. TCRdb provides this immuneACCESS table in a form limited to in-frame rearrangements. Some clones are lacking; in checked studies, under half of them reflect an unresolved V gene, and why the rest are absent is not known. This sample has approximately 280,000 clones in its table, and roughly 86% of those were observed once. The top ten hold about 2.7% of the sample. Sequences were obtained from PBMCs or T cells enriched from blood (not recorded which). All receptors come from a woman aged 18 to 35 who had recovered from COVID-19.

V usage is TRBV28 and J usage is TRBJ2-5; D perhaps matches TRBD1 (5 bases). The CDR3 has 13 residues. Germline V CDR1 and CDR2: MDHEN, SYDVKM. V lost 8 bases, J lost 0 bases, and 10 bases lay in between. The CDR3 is CASVTDHQETQYF. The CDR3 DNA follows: TGTGCCAGCGTGACAGATCACCAAGAGACCCAGTACTTC. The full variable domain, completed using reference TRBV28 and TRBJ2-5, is DVKVTQSSRYLVKRTGEKVFLECVQDMDHENMFWYRQDPGLGLRLIYFSYDVKMKEKGDIPEGYSVSREKKERFSLILESASTNQTSMYLCASVTDHQETQYFGPGTRLLVL.

CDR3 in DNA: TGTGCCAGCAGTACCCCGGGGGATCAAACTGAAGCTTTCTTT. Translating gives CASSTPGDQTEAFF. The genes are TRBV28 and TRBJ1-1, with D possibly being TRBD1 (5 bases). CDR3 length: 14 amino acids. V gave up 5 bases and J gave up 5 bases, with 15 bases separating them. Germline CDR1 MDHEN, CDR2 SYDVKM.

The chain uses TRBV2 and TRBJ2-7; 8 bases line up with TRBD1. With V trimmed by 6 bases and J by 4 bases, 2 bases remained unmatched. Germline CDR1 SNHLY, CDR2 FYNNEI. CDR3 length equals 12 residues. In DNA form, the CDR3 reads TGTGCCAGCAGGGGACAGGTTTACGAGCAGTACTTC. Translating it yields CASRGQVYEQYF.

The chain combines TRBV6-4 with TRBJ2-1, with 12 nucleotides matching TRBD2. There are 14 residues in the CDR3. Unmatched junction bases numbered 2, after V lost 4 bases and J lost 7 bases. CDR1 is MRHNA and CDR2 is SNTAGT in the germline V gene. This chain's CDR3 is CASSAGTSGNEQFF. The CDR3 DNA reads TGTGCCAGCAGTGCCGGGACTAGCGGGAATGAGCAGTTCTTC.

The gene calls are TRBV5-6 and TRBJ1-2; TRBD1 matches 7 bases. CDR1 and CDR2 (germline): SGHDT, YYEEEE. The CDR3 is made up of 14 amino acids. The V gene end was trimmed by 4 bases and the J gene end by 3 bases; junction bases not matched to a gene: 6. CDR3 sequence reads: CASSDTGEDYGYTF. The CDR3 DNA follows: TGTGCCAGCAGCGATACAGGGGAGGACTATGGCTACACCTTC.

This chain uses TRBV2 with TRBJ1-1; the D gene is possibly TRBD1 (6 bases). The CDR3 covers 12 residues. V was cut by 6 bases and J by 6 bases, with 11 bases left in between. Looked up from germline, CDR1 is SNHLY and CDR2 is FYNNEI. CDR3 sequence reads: CASRAEGAEAFF. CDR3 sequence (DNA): TGTGCCAGCAGAGCAGAGGGGGCTGAAGCTTTCTTT.

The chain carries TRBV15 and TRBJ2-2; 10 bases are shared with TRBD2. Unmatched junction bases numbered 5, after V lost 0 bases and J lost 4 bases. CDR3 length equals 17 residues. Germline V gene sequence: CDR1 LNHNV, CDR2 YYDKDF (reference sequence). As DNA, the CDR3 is TGTGCCACCAGCAGAGATCAAGCGGGGGGGCTCACCGGGGAGCTGTTTTTT. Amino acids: CATSRDQAGGLTGELFF.

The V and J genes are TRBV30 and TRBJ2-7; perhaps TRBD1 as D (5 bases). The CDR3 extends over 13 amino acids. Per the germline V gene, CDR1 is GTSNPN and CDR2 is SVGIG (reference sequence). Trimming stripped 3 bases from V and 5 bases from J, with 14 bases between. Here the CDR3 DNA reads TGTGCCTGGAGAGAGGCAGGGATAAACGAGCAGTACTTC. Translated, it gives CAWREAGINEQYF.

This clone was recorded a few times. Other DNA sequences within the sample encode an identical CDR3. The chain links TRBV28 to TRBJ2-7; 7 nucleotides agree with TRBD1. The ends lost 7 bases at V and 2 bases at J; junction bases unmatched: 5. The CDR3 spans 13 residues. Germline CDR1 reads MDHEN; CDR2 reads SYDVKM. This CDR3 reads CASKRTGTYEQYF. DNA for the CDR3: TGTGCCAGCAAACGGACAGGAACCTACGAGCAGTACTTC.

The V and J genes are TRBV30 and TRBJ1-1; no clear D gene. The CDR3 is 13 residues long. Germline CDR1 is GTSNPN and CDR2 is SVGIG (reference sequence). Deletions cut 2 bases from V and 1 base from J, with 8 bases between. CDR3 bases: TGTGCCTGGAGTCTGGAGGGGAACACTGAAGCTTTCTTT. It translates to CAWSLEGNTEAFF.

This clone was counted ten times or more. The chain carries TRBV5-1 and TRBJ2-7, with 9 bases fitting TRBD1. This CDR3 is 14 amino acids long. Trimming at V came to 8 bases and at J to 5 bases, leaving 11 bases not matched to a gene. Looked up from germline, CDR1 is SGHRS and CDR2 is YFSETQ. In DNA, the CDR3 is TGCGCCAGTCACCCCGGGACAGGGTTGAACGAGCAGTACTTC. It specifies CASHPGTGLNEQYF.

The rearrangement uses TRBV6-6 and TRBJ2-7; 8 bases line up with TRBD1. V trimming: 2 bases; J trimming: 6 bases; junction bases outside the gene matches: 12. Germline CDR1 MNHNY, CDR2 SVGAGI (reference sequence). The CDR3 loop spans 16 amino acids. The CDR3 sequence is CASSYPRRQGHLEQYF. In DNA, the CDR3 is TGTGCCAGCAGTTACCCTCGACGACAGGGGCACCTCGAGCAGTACTTC.

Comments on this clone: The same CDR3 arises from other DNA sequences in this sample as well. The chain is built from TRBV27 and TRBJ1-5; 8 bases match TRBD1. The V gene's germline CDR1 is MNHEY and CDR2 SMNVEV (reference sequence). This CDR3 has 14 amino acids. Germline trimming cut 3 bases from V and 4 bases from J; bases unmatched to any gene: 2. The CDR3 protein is CASSLRQGNQPQHF. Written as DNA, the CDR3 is TGTGCCAGCAGTTTGAGACAGGGGAATCAGCCCCAGCATTTT.

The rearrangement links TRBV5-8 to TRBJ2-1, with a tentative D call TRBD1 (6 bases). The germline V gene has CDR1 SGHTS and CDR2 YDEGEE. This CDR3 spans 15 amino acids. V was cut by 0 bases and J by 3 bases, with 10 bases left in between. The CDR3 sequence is CASSLDRVVYNEQFF. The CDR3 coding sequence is TGTGCCAGCAGCTTGGACAGGGTTGTCTACAATGAGCAGTTCTTC.

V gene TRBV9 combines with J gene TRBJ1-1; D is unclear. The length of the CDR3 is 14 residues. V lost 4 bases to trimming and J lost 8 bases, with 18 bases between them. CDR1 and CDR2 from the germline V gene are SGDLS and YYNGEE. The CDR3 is CASSPQDTAGEAFF. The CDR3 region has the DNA TGTGCCAGCAGCCCCCAGGATACTGCAGGAGAAGCTTTCTTT.

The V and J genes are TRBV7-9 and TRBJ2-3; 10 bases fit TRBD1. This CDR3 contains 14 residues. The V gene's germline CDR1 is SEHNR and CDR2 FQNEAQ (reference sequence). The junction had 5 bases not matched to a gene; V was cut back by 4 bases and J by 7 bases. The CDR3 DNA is TGTGCCAGCAGCTCGACAGGGGGCCGGAATACGCAGTATTTT. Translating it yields CASSSTGGRNTQYF.

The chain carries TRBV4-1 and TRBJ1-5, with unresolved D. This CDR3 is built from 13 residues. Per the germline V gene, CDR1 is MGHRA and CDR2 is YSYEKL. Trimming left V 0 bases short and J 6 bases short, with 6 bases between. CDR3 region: CASSQDHSQPQHF. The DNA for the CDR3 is TGCGCCAGCAGCCAAGATCATAGTCAGCCCCAGCATTTT.

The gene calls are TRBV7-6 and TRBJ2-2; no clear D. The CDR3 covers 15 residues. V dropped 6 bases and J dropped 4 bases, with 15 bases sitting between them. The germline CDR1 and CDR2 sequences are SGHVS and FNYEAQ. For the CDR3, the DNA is TGTGCCAGCAGTCCCGTAGCCGGCGGCACCGGGGAGCTGTTTTTT. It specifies CASSPVAGGTGELFF.

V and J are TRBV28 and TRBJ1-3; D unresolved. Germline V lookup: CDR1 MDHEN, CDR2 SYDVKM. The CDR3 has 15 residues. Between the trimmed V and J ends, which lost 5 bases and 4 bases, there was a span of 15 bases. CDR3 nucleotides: TGTGCCAGCAGTCCCCCGCGGGCCGGAGGAAACACCATATATTTT. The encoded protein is CASSPPRAGGNTIYF. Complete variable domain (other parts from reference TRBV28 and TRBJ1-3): DVKVTQSSRYLVKRTGEKVFLECVQDMDHENMFWYRQDPGLGLRLIYFSYDVKMKEKGDIPEGYSVSREKKERFSLILESASTNQTSMYLCASSPPRAGGNTIYFGEGSWLTVV.

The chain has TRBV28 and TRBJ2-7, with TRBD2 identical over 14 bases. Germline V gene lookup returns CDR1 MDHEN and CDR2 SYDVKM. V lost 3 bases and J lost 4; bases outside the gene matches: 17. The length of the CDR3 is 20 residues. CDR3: CASSFTQDSGLAGVRYEQYF. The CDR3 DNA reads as TGTGCCAGCAGTTTCACCCAGGACTCGGGACTAGCGGGAGTTCGGTACGAGCAGTACTTC.

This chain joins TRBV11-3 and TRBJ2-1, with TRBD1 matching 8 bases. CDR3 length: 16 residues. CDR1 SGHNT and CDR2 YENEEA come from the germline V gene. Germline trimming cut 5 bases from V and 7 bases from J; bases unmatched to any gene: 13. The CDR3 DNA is TGTGCCAGCAGCCCGACACGACAGGGGCAAGGGAATGAGCAGTTCTTC. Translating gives CASSPTRQGQGNEQFF.

For the CDR3, the DNA is TGCGCCAGCAGCCAGAGGCTGGGCCGGGGGAACTACACCTTC. This translates into CASSQRLGRGNYTF. This sequence joins TRBV4-3 and TRBJ1-2, with D possibly TRBD1 on 5 matching bases. CDR3 length: 14 amino acids. CDR1 is LGHNA and CDR2 is YSLEER in the germline V gene. Trimming removed 3 bases from V and 10 bases from J, with 18 bases in between.

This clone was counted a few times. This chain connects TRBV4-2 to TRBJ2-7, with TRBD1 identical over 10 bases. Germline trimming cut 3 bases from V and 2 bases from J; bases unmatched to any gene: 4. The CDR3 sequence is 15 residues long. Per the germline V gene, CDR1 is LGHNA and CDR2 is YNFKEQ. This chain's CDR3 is CASSQGTGAAYEQYF. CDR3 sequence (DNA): TGTGCCAGCAGCCAGGGGACAGGGGCCGCCTACGAGCAGTACTTC.

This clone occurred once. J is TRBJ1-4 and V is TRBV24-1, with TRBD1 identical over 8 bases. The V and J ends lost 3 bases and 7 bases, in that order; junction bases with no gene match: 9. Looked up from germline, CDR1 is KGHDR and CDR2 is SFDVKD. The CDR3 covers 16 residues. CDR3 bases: TGTGCCACCAGTGATGCAACAGGGGGGACTGGTGAAAAACTGTTTTTT. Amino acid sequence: CATSDATGGTGEKLFF.

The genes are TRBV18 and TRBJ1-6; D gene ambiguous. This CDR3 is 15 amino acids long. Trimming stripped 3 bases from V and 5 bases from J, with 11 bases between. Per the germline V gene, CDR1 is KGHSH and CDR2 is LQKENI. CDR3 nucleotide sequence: TGTGCCAGCTCACCCCTGACACCGGATAATTCACCCCTCCACTTT. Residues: CASSPLTPDNSPLHF.

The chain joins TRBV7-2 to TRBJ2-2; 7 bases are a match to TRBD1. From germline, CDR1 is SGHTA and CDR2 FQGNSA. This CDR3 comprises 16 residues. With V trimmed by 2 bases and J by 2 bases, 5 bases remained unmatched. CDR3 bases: TGTGCCAGCAGCTTACGGACAGGCCTCAACACCGGGGAGCTGTTTTTT. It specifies CASSLRTGLNTGELFF.

The CDR3 DNA reads TGTGCCAGCAGAGAGAACCCCGACAGTAACACCGGGGAGCTGTTTTTT. Amino acid sequence: CASRENPDSNTGELFF. The chain combines TRBV7-9 with TRBJ2-2; TRBD1 might be the D (5 bases). V lost 6 bases to trimming and J lost 2 bases, with 16 bases between them. CDR1 and CDR2 (germline): SEHNR, FQNEAQ (reference sequence). The CDR3 loop spans 16 amino acids.